This T cell receptor beta chain comes out of a study of blood T cell repertoires in COVID-19. As for the study in general: Recovered Cohort 3 donors showed two negative PCRs, clearance, or symptom resolution.

V was clipped by 0 bases and J by 5 bases, with 7 bases between them. The germline CDR1 and CDR2 sequences are SGHAT and FQNNGV. The CDR3 runs to 13 residues. Study members were between roughly 18 and 89 years old and lived in 25 or so US regions. Researchers sorted participants into cohorts using their self-reported clinical history. In the original processing: For nucleated cells, counts were estimated from reference gene primer amplification. This table comes from immunoSEQ multiplex PCR, and its TCRdb copy is limited to in-frame clones, with some not included. V and J calls and clone size come straight from that table; D and trimming were deduced from the DNA. The sample has hundreds of thousands of clones, 80% to 90% seen once; the top ten hold 3.1%.

The sample consisted of PBMCs or T cells enriched from blood (not recorded which). The sequence derives from a woman in her 50s in a cohort exposed to, infected with or recovered from COVID-19 (not recorded which). V gene TRBV11-2 combines with J gene TRBJ1-1; D call uncertain. The CDR3 bases are TGTGCCAGCAGCTTAGACTTGCAGACTGAAGCTTTCTTT. Translation: CASSLDLQTEAFF.